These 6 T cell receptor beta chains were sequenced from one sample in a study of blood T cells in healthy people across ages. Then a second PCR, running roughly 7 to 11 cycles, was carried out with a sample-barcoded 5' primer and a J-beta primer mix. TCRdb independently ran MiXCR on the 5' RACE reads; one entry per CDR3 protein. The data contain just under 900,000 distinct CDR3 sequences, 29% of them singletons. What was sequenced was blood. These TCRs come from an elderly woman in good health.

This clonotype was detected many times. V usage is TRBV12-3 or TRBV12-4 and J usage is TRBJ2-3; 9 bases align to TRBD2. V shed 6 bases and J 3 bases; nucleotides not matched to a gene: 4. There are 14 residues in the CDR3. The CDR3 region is CASSRGGGTDTQYF. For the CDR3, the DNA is TGTGCCAGCAGCCGCGGGGGGGGTACAGATACGCAGTATTTT.

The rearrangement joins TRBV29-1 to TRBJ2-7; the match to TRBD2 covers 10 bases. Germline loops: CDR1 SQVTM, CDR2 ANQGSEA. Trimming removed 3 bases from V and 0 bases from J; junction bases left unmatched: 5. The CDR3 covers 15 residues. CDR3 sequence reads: CSVEGTSESSYEQYF. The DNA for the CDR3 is TGCAGCGTTGAGGGGACTAGCGAAAGCTCCTACGAGCAGTACTTC.

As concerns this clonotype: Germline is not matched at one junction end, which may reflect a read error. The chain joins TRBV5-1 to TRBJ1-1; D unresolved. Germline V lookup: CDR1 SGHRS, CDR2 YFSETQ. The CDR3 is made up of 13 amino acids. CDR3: CAGSLSGNTEAFF. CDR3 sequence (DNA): TGCGCCGGCAGCTTGTCGGGAAACACTGAAGCTTTCTTT.

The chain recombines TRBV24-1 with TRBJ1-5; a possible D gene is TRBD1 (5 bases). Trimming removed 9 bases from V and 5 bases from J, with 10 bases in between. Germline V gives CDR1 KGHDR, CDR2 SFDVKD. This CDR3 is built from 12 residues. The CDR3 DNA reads TGTGCCACCGCGGAAGGGGATCAGCCCCAGCATTTT. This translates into CATAEGDQPQHF.

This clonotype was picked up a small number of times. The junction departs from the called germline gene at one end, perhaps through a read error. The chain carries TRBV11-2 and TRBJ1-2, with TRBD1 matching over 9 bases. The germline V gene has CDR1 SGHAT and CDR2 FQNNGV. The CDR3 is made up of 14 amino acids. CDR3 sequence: CAGSPVTGGSGYTF. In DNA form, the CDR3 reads TGTGCCGGCAGCCCTGTGACAGGGGGAAGTGGCTACACCTTC.

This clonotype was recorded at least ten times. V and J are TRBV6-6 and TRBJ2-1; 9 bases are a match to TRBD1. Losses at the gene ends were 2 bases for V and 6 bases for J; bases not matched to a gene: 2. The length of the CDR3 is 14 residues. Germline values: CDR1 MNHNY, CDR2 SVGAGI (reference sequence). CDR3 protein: CASSYGQGTNEQFF. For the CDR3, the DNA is TGTGCCAGCAGTTACGGACAGGGGACCAATGAGCAGTTCTTC.